This T cell receptor beta chain was sequenced for a study of T cells after yellow fever vaccination. Broader study findings: Boosting was followed by the reappearance of most primary-vaccination clones (less than 98% CD4, around 86% CD8).

A remark on this clonotype: Antigen specificity is unknown.

Generation of TCR cDNA used 5'RACE template switching (which added a universal primer site and UMIs). TCRdb reprocessed the 5' RACE reads with MiXCR, giving one entry per CDR3 protein. This table holds around 600,000 distinct CDR3 sequences, roughly an eighth found once. Trimming took 0 bases from V and 2 from J, leaving 3 bases between them. Germline V gives CDR1 LGHNA, CDR2 YNFKEQ. The CDR3 consists of 13 residues. The chain combines TRBV4-2 with TRBJ2-3; D is ambiguous. Material: PBMCs, obtained on the day of the yellow fever booster vaccination. This clonotype originated in a man younger than 45 who received the YFV17D yellow fever vaccine. The chain's CDR3 is CASSQEDTDTQYF. The CDR3 coding sequence is TGTGCCAGCAGCCAAGAGGACACAGATACGCAGTATTTT.